Only a few counts were recorded for the clone carrying this T cell receptor (beta chain). Documented time point: persistent/refractory GD, antithyroid drugs over 5 years with positive TRAb. TCR sequences were obtained from RNA taken from PBMCs. In germline, CDR1 is SNHLY, CDR2 FYNNEI. Trimming took 4 bases from V and 11 from J; bases not matched to a gene: 6. This CDR3 contains 12 residues. Researchers made TCR beta libraries by using iRepertoire HTBI primers and running Arm-PCR on CDR3 regions. In TCRdb, the multiplex PCR reads were re-called with MiXCR into one record per CDR3 protein. The data show fewer than 550,000 distinct CDR3 sequences, with about 22% seen just once and more than 6% held by the top ten. This specimen belongs to a study of regulatory T cells in long-lasting Graves disease.

The TCR sequence derives from a female donor with Graves disease. The material sequenced was peripheral blood mononuclear cells (PBMCs), taken when the disease was refractory, from a patient treated with antithyroid drugs. V gene TRBV2 combines with J gene TRBJ1-1; 8 nucleotides line up with TRBD1. Here the CDR3 reads CASSGGTGGAFF. The CDR3 nucleotides read TGTGCCAGCAGTGGTGGGACAGGAGGGGCTTTCTTT.